The source of this T cell receptor beta chain is a study of blood T cell repertoires in COVID-19. Across the study: The cDNA or gDNA used as material had been derived from T cells, B-cell-depleted T cells, or PBMCs.

The V and J ends lost 5 bases and 7 bases, in that order; junction bases with no gene match: 16. The germline CDR1 and CDR2 sequences are SGHAT and FQNNGV. This CDR3 has 18 residues. The data were produced by immunoSEQ multiplex PCR, yet TCRdb's version contains in-frame clones alone and is incomplete. Of over 400,000 clones in the sample, 70% to 90% were seen once. All enrollees were roughly 18 to 89 years old and from some 24 US areas. Input material: PBMCs or T cells enriched from blood (not recorded which). The receptor was derived from a woman aged 55-69 years who had recovered from COVID-19. V and J are TRBV11-2 and TRBJ1-6, with TRBD1 identical over 8 bases. CDR3 bases: TGTGCCAGCAGCCGGACAGGGAATTTTGGTTTGAGGAATTCACCCCTCCACTTT. Translation: CASSRTGNFGLRNSPLHF.